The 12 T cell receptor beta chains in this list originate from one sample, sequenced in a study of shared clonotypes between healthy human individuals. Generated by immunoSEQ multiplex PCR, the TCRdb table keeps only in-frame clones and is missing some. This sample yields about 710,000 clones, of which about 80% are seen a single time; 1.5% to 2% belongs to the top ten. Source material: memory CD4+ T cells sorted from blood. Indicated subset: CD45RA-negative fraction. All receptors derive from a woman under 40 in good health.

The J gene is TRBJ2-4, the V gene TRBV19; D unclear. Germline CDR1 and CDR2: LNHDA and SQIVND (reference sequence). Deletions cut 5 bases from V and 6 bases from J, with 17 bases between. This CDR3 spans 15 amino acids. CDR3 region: CASSSTRIVPNIQYF. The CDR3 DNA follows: TGTGCCAGTAGTTCAACCCGGATAGTTCCAAACATTCAGTACTTC.

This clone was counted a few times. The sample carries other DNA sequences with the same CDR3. The CDR3 DNA follows: TGCAGCGTTGGAGGGCGCGGCACTGAAGCTTTCTTT. Protein product: CSVGGRGTEAFF. The rearrangement links TRBV29-1 to TRBJ1-1; D is unresolved. The V end was cut by 4 bases, the J end by 4 bases, with 10 bases between. Germline lookup yields CDR1 SQVTM and CDR2 ANQGSEA. The CDR3 totals 12 residues.

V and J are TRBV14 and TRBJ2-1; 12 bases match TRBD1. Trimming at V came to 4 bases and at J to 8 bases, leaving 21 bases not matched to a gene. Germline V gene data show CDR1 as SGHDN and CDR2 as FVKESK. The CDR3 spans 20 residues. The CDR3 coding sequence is TGTGCCAGCAGCCCCCCGGGACAGGGGGCCTTCACGGACAGGCGTTATGAGCAGTTCTTC. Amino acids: CASSPPGQGAFTDRRYEQFF. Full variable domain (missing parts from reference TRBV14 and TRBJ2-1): EAGVTQFPSHSVIEKGQTVTLRCDPISGHDNLYWYRRVMGKEIKFLLHFVKESKQDESGMPNNRFLAERTGGTYSTLKVQPAELEDSGVYFCASSPPGQGAFTDRRYEQFFGPGTRLTVL.

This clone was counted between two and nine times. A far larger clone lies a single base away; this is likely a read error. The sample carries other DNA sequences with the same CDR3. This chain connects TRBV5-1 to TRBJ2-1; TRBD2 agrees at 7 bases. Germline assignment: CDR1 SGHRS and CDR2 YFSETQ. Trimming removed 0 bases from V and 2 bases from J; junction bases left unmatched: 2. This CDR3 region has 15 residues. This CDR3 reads CASSLASGAYNEQFF. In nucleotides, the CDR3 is TGCGCCAGCAGCTTGGCTAGCGGCGCCTACAATGAGCAGTTCTTC.

CDR3 amino acids: CASSLAGREEYGYTF. The CDR3 nucleotides are TGCGCCAGCAGCTTGGCCGGGAGGGAAGAATATGGCTACACCTTC. The V call is TRBV5-1, the J call TRBJ1-2; D uncertain. Trimming shortened V by 0 bases and J by 5 bases, and 14 bases separated the two germline ends. CDR3 length equals 15 residues. The germline gives CDR1 SGHRS, CDR2 YFSETQ. The full variable domain, its missing parts supplied by reference TRBV5-1 and TRBJ1-2, is KAGVTQTPRYLIKTRGQQVTLSCSPISGHRSVSWYQQTPGQGLQFLFEYFSETQRNKGNFPGRFSGRQFSNSRSEMNVSTLELGDSALYLCASSLAGREEYGYTFGSGTRLTVV.

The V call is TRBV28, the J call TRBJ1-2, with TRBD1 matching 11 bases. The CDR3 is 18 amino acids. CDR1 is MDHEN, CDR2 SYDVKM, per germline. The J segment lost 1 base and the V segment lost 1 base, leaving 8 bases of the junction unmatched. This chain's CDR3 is CASSLLPGQGVGNYGYTF. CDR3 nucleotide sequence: TGTGCCAGCAGTTTATTACCGGGACAGGGGGTTGGTAACTATGGCTACACCTTC.

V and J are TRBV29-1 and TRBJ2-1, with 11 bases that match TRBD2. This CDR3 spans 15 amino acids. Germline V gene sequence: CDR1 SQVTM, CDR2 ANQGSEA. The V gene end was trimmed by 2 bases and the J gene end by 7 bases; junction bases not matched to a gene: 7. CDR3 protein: CSVEPGTSGPNEQFF. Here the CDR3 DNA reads TGCAGCGTTGAACCTGGGACTAGCGGCCCAAATGAGCAGTTCTTC.

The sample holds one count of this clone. CDR3 in amino acids: CASSMGVGQAYEQYF. The CDR3 DNA sequence: TGTGCCAGTAGTATGGGAGTGGGACAGGCCTACGAGCAGTACTTC. The genes are TRBV19 and TRBJ2-7; 8 nucleotides align to TRBD1. V shed 3 bases, J shed 2 bases, and the junction held 6 bases outside the gene matches. From germline, CDR1 is LNHDA and CDR2 SQIVND (reference sequence). The CDR3 is 15 residues long.

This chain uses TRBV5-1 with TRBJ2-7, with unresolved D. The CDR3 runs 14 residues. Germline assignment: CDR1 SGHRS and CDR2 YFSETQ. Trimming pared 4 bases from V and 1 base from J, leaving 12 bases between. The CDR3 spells CASSPPPPSYEQYF. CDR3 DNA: TGCGCCAGCAGCCCACCGCCCCCGTCCTACGAGCAGTACTTC. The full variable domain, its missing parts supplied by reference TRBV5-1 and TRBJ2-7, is KAGVTQTPRYLIKTRGQQVTLSCSPISGHRSVSWYQQTPGQGLQFLFEYFSETQRNKGNFPGRFSGRQFSNSRSEMNVSTLELGDSALYLCASSPPPPSYEQYFGPGTRLTVT.

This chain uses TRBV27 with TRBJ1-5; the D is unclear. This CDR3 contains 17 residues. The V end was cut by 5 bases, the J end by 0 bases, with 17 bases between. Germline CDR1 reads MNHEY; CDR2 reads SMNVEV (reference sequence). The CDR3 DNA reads TGTGCCAGCAGTCCCAGACACTACCGAAATAGCAATCAGCCCCAGCATTTT. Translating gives CASSPRHYRNSNQPQHF.

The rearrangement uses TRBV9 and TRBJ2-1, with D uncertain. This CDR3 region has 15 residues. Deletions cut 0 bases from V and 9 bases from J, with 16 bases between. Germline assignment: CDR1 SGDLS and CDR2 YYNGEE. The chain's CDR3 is CASSVDSVPGAEQFF. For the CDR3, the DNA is TGTGCCAGCAGCGTAGATTCGGTCCCGGGCGCTGAGCAGTTCTTC.

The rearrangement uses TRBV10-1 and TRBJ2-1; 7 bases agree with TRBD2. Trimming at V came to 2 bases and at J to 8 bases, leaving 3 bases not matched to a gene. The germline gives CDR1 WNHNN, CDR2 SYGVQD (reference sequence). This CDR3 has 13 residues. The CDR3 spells CASSEGGSYEQFF. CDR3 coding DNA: TGCGCCAGCAGTGAGGGCGGGAGTTATGAGCAGTTCTTC.